This T cell receptor (beta chain) was retrieved from a study of cytomegalovirus exposure and HLA in healthy donors. General observations from the study: For cytomegalovirus status, the classifier reportedly gave diagnoses with high specificity and sensitivity. The study flagged some 170 TCR beta chains as cytomegalovirus-associated. Confirmation was obtained in vitro that three CMV-associated chains are specific for CMV antigens.

Germline V gene lookup returns CDR1 SGHNT and CDR2 YYREEE (reference sequence). V dropped 4 bases and J dropped 0; count of bases not matched to a gene: 4. This CDR3 region has 15 residues. Repertoires were generated with immunoSEQ multiplex PCR, while TCRdb's copy carries only in-frame clones and drops some. The sample lists 350,000 or so clones; about nine tenths were seen once. Turning to this clone: The antigen is not known.

This chain connects TRBV5-4 to TRBJ2-1; 7 nucleotides agree with TRBD2. This clonotype originated in a woman between 18 and 29 years old in good health and CMV-seronegative. The sequenced material came from PBMCs. CDR3 in amino acids: CASSLAANSYNEQFF. Here the CDR3 DNA reads TGTGCCAGCAGCCTAGCGGCAAACTCCTACAATGAGCAGTTCTTC.